This T cell receptor beta chain was recorded in a study of Ad26.COV2.S vaccination and SARS-CoV-2 variants. Whole-study context: In the study, Ad26.COV2.S was injected intramuscularly once, or twice 56 days apart. Whole-study findings and limits: Substantial breadth was reportedly displayed by spike-specific CD8+ and CD4+ T cell responses after vaccination. With respect to non-spike TCR breadth, vaccine and placebo recipients were similar.

Notes on this clone: Its specificity is not known.

TCRdb's table, derived via immunoSEQ multiplex PCR, lists solely in-frame clones and lacks some. The sample lists about 220,000 clones, around 87% seen once, with roughly 10% in the top ten. Treatment defined: 15 to 20 received Ad26.COV2.S at low or high dose, single or two shots; 5 received placebo; per-sample allocation not given. Day 63 following the first vaccine or placebo injection was when the samples were taken. An adult of 18-55 years in Boston served as donor. The sequence derives from a person between 18 and 60 years old who received the Ad26.COV2.S COVID-19 vaccine or a placebo. The sequences come from peripheral blood, collected in a trial of Ad26.COV2.S vaccine versus placebo.

CDR3 protein: CASRRQGKGETQYF. CDR3 DNA: TGTGCCAGCAGAAGACAGGGGAAGGGAGAGACCCAGTACTTC. The V gene is TRBV3-1 (or the pseudogene TRBV3-2), the J gene TRBJ2-5; TRBD1 matches 8 bases. Germline CDR1 LGHDT, CDR2 YNNKEL (reference sequence). The CDR3 loop spans 14 amino acids. V trimming: 6 bases; J trimming: 4 bases; junction bases outside the gene matches: 7.